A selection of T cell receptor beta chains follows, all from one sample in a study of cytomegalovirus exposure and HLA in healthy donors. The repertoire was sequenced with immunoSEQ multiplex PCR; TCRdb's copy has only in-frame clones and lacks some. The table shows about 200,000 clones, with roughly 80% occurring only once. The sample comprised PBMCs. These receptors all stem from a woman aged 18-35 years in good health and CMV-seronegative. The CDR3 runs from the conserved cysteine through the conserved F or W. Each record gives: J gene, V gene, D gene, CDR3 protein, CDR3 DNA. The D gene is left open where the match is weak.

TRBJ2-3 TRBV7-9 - CASSQPLAVPSTDTQYF TGTGCCAGCAGCCAACCGTTAGCGGTACCTAGCACAGATACGCAGTATTTT
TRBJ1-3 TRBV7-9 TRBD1 CASSSWTGEMIYSGNTIYF TGTGCCAGCAGCTCCTGGACAGGGGAGATGATCTACTCTGGAAACACCATATATTTT
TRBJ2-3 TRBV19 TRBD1 CASSSIGQGTDTQYF TGTGCCAGTAGCTCCATAGGACAGGGAACAGATACGCAGTATTTT
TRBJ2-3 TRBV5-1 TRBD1 CASSSSRQGNTDTQYF TGCGCCAGCAGCTCGTCCCGACAGGGAAACACAGATACGCAGTATTTT
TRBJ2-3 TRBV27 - CASSLESSEGDTQYF TGTGCCAGCAGTCTCGAGTCTAGCGAGGGAGATACGCAGTATTTT
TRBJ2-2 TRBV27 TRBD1 CASSLVGTGDTGELFF TGTGCCAGCAGTTTAGTCGGGACAGGGGACACCGGGGAGCTGTTTTTT
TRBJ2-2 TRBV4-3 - CASSQGMRTLTNTGELFF TGCGCCAGCAGCCAGGGAATGAGGACACTTACGAACACCGGGGAGCTGTTTTTT
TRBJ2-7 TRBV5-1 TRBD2 CASSLLAGGPRDEQYF TGCGCCAGCAGCTTACTAGCGGGAGGCCCCCGGGACGAGCAGTACTTC
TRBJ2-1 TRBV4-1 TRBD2 CASSQDGPSGRALYNEQFF TGCGCCAGCAGCCAAGACGGTCCTAGCGGGAGGGCCCTCTACAATGAGCAGTTCTTC
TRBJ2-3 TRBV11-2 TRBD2 CASSFPLAGTDTQYF TGTGCCAGCAGCTTTCCCCTAGCGGGCACAGATACGCAGTATTTT
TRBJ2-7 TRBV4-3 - CASSQETAATEQYF TGCGCCAGCAGCCAAGAAACAGCCGCTACCGAGCAGTACTTC
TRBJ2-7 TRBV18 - CASSPGGGFSYEQYF TGTGCCAGCTCACCGGGTGGCGGTTTCTCCTACGAGCAGTACTTC
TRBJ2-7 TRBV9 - CASSVSGAGSYEQYF TGTGCCAGCAGCGTATCGGGAGCGGGCTCCTACGAGCAGTACTTC
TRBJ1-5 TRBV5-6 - CASSLRARRDQPQHF TGTGCCAGCAGCTTGAGGGCCCGGCGGGATCAGCCCCAGCATTTT
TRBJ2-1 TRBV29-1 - CSVQGSSSYNEQFF TGCAGCGTTCAGGGCTCGAGCTCCTACAATGAGCAGTTCTTC